A selection of T cell receptor beta chains follows, all from one sample in a study of T cells in Graves' hyperthyroidism and ophthalmopathy. TCRdb reprocessed the multiplex PCR reads via MiXCR and lists one record per CDR3 protein. The table records 250,000 to 300,000 distinct CDR3 sequences, approximately 13% of them present only once. The sample comprised blood. Source of these receptors: a woman aged 40 to 55 with Graves' hyperthyroidism. Each CDR3 is given with its conserved first and last residue. A D gene is named only where the DNA matches it firmly. Not all rows give a size; the values are once, few, many and, for expanded clones, a class.

d_call	clone_size	cdr3_length	v_call	j_call	cdr3_nt	cdr3_aa
TRBD2	many	16	TRBV24-1	TRBJ2-3	TGTGCCACCAGTGATACGGCTAGCGGGAGTACAGATACGCAGTATTTT	CATSDTASGSTDTQYF
TRBD2	many	17	TRBV6-1	TRBJ2-7	TGTGCCAGCAGTGTGGAGGCTAGCGGGAGTGGGGTCTACGAGCAGTACTTC	CASSVEASGSGVYEQYF
-	few	14	TRBV20-1	TRBJ2-3	TGCAGTGCTAGCTTTGGGACACCCACAGATACGCAGTATTTT	CSASFGTPTDTQYF
-	many	15	TRBV27	TRBJ1-4	TGTGCCAGCAGCCTGGGGCGGGGCTCTAATGAAAAACTGTTTTTT	CASSLGRGSNEKLFF
TRBD1	many	14	TRBV19	TRBJ1-1	TGTGCCAGTAGTAAAGGGACAGCGAACACTGAAGCTTTCTTT	CASSKGTANTEAFF
-	few	15	TRBV6-6	TRBJ2-7	TGTGCCAGCAGTTACCTTAGCGGAAGGCAGGGCGAGCAGTACTTC	CASSYLSGRQGEQYF
TRBD2	-	15	TRBV29-1	TRBJ2-5	TGCAGCGTTGAAGTGGGGACTAGCGGGAGTGAGACCCAGTACTTC	CSVEVGTSGSETQYF
TRBD2	many	14	TRBV27	TRBJ2-5	TGTGCCAGCAGTCCGAAGCGGGAGGGGGAGACCCAGTACTTC	CASSPKREGETQYF
-	many	13	TRBV29-1	TRBJ2-1	TGCAGCGTTGTGAGGCCTGGGCGGCGCGAGCAGTTCTTC	CSVVRPGRREQFF
-	many	14	TRBV20-1	TRBJ1-6	TGCAGTGCTAGGGTGGGAGCTGTTAATTCACCCCTCCACTTT	CSARVGAVNSPLHF
TRBD2	few	16	TRBV7-3	TRBJ2-3	TGTGCCAGCAGCTTAGGGCGGGAGGGGCCAAAGGATACGCAGTATTTT	CASSLGREGPKDTQYF
TRBD2	few	17	TRBV24-1	TRBJ2-2	TGTGCCACCAGTGCCGACCAAGGGCGGGAGCACACCGGGGAGCTGTTTTTT	CATSADQGREHTGELFF
-	many	13	TRBV6-1	TRBJ2-1	TGTGCCAGCACTCCGACCGGGGGCTATGAGCAGTTCTTC	CASTPTGGYEQFF
TRBD2	-	16	TRBV29-1	TRBJ2-1	TGCAGCGTTGAAGGACTAGCCCGAGGGACCTACAATGAGCAGTTCTTC	CSVEGLARGTYNEQFF